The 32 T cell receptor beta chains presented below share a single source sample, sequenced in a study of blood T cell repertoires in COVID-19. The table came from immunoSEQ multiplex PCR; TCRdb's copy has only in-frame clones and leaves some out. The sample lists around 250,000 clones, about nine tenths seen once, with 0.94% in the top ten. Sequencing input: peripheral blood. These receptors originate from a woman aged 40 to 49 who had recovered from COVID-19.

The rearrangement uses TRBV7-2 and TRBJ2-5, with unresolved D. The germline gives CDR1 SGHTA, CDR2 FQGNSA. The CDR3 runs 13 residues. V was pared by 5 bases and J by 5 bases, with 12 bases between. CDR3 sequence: CASSPRPGETQYF. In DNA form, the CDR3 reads TGTGCCAGCAGCCCACGGCCCGGGGAGACCCAGTACTTC.

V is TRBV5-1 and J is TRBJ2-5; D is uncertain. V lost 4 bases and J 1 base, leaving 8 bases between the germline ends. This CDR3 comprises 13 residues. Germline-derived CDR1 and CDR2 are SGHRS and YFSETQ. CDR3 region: CASSQLRQETQYF. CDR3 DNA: TGCGCCAGCAGCCAACTACGCCAAGAGACCCAGTACTTC.

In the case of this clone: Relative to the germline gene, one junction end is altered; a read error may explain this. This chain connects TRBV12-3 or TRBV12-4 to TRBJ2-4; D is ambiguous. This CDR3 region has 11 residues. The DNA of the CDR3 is TGTGCCAGCAGCCTGACAACCAGGATAATCTTC. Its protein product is CASSLTTRIIF.

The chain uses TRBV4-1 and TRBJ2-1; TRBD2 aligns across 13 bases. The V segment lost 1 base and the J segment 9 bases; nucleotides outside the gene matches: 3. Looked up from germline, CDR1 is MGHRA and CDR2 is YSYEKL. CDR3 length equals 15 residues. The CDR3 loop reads CASSQGTSGSGEQFF. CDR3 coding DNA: TGCGCCAGCAGCCAAGGGACTAGCGGGAGTGGTGAGCAGTTCTTC.

The CDR3 loop reads CASRGQAKETQYF. The CDR3 DNA follows: TGCGCCAGCCGCGGACAGGCAAAAGAGACCCAGTACTTC. This sequence joins TRBV10-2 and TRBJ2-5; 7 bases agree with TRBD1. CDR3 length equals 13 residues. CDR1 WSHSY and CDR2 SAAADI come from the germline V gene. The J segment lost 3 bases and the V segment lost 8 bases, leaving 6 bases of the junction unmatched.

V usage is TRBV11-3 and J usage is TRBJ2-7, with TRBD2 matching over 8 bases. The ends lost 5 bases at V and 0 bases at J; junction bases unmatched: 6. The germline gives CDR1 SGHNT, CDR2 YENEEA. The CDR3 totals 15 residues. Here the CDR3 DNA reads TGTGCCAGCAGCCCCGGGGGGGCAGACTCCTACGAGCAGTACTTC. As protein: CASSPGGADSYEQYF. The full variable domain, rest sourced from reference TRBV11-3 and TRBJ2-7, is EAGVVQSPRYKIIEKKQPVAFWCNPISGHNTLYWYLQNLGQGPELLIRYENEEAVDDSQLPKDRFSAERLKGVDSTLKIQPAELGDSAVYLCASSPGGADSYEQYFGPGTRLTVT.

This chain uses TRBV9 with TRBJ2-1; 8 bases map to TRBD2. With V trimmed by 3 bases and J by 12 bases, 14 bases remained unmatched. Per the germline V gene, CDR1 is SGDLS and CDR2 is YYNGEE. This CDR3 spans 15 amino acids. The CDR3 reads CASSDTETGAGVQFF. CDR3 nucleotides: TGTGCCAGCAGCGACACTGAGACTGGAGCGGGGGTGCAGTTCTTC.

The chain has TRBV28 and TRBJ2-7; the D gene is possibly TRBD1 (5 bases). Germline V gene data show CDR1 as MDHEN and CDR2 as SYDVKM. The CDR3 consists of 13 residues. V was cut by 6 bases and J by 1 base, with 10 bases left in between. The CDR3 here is CASRSGQSYEQYF. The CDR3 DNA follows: TGTGCCAGCAGGTCAGGGCAGTCCTACGAGCAGTACTTC.

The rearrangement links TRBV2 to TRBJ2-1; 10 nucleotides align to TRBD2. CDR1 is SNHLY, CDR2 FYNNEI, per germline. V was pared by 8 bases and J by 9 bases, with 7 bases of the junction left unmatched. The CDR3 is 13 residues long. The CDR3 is CASAEREGLEQFF. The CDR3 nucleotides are TGTGCCAGCGCAGAGCGGGAGGGCCTTGAGCAGTTCTTC.

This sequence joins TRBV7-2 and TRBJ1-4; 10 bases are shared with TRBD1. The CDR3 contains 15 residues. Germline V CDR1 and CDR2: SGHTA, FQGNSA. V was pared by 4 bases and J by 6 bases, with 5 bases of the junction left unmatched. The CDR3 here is CASSSTGTGDEKLFF. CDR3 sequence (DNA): TGTGCCAGCAGCTCCACCGGGACAGGGGATGAAAAACTGTTTTTT. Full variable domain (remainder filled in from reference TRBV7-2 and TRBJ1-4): GAGVSQSPSNKVTEKGKDVELRCDPISGHTALYWYRQSLGQGLEFLIYFQGNSAPDKSGLPSDRFSAERTGGSVSTLTIQRTQQEDSAVYLCASSSTGTGDEKLFFGSGTQLSVL.

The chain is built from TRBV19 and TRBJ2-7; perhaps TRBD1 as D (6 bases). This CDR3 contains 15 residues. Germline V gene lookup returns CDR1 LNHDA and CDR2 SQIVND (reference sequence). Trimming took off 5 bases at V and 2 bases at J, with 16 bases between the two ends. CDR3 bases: TGTGCCAGTAGTGCTAGTCCGGGACACCCCTACGAGCAGTACTTC. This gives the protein CASSASPGHPYEQYF.

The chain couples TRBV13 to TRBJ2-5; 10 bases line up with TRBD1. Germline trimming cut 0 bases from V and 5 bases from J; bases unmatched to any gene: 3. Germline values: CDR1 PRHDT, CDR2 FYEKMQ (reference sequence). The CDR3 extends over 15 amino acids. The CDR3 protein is CASSLGGQGRETQYF. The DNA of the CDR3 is TGTGCCAGCAGCTTAGGGGGACAGGGGAGGGAGACCCAGTACTTC.

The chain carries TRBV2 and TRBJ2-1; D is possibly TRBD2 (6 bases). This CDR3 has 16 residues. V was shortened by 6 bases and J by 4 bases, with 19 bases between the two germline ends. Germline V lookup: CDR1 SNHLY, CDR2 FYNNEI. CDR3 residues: CASRRISGGAYNEQFF. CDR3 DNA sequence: TGTGCCAGCAGAAGGATTAGCGGAGGGGCTTACAATGAGCAGTTCTTC.

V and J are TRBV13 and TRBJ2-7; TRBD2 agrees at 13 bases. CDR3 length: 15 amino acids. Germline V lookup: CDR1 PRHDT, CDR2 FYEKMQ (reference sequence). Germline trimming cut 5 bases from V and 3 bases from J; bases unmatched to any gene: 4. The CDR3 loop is CASSPGLAGVYEQYF. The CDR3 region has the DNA TGTGCCAGCAGCCCAGGACTAGCGGGAGTCTACGAGCAGTACTTC.

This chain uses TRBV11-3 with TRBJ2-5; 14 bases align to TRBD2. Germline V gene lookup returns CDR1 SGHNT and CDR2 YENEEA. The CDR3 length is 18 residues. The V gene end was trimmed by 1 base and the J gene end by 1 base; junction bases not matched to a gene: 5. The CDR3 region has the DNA TGTGCCAGCAGCTTAGGACTAGCGGGAGGGCGTCCCCAAGAGACCCAGTACTTC. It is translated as CASSLGLAGGRPQETQYF.

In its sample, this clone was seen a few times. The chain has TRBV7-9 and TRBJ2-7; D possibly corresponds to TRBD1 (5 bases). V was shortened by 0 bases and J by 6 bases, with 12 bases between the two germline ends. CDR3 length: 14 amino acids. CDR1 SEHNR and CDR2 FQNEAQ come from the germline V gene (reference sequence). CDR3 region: CASSLASGISEQYF. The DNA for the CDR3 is TGTGCCAGCAGCTTAGCGTCAGGGATTTCCGAGCAGTACTTC.

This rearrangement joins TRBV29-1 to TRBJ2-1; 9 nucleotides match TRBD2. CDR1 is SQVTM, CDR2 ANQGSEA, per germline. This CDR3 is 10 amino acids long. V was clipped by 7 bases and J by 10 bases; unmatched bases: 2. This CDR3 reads CSGLAGEQFF. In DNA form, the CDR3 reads TGCAGCGGCCTAGCGGGAGAGCAGTTCTTC.

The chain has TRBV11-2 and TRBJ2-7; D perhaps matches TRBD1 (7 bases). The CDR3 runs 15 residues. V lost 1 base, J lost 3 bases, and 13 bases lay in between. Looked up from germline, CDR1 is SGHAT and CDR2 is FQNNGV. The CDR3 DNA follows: TGTGCCAGCAGCTTAGGTCAGGGGGGTGTCTACGAGCAGTACTTC. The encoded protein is CASSLGQGGVYEQYF. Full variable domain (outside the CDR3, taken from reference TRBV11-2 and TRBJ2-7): EAGVAQSPRYKIIEKRQSVAFWCNPISGHATLYWYQQILGQGPKLLIQFQNNGVVDDSQLPKDRFSAERLKGVDSTLKIQPAKLEDSAVYLCASSLGQGGVYEQYFGPGTRLTVT.

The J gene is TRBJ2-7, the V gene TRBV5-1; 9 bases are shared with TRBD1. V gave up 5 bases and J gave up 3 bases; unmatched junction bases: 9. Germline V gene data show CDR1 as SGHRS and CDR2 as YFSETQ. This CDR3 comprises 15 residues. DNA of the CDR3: TGCGCCAGCAGTTTACACGGACAGGGGAACTACGAGCAGTACTTC. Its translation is CASSLHGQGNYEQYF.

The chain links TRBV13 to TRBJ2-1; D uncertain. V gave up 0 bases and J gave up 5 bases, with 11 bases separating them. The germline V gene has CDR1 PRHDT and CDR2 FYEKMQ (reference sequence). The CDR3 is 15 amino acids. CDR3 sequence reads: CASSLGLYFNNEQFF. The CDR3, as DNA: TGTGCCAGCAGCTTAGGCTTATACTTCAACAATGAGCAGTTCTTC.

Written as DNA, the CDR3 is TGTGCCAGCAAGAGGACTAGCGGGGGGAATGAGCAGTTCTTC. It translates to CASKRTSGGNEQFF. The chain is built from TRBV27 and TRBJ2-1, with 14 bases aligning to TRBD2. Germline assignment: CDR1 MNHEY and CDR2 SMNVEV (reference sequence). The CDR3 runs 14 residues. V lost 7 bases, J lost 7 bases, and 3 bases stayed unmatched.

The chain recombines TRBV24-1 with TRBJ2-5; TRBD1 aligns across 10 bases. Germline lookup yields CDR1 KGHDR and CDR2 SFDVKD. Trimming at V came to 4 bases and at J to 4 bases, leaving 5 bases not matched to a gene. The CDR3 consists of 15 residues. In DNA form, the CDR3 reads TGTGCCACCAGTGACCACGGACAGGGGGTAGAGACCCAGTACTTC. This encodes CATSDHGQGVETQYF.

The CDR3 is CASSGDFNYGYTF. In DNA, the CDR3 is TGTGCCAGCAGCGGGGACTTTAACTATGGCTACACCTTC. V is TRBV5-8 and J is TRBJ1-2, with D possibly being TRBD1 (5 bases). Germline CDR1 is SGHTS and CDR2 is YDEGEE. V gave up 4 bases and J gave up 1 base, with 8 bases separating them. The CDR3 is 13 residues long.

The CDR3 sequence is CASSQDWPGGAYEQYF. The CDR3 region has the DNA TGTGCCAGCAGCCAAGATTGGCCAGGGGGAGCCTACGAGCAGTACTTC. The genes are TRBV3-1 (or the pseudogene TRBV3-2) and TRBJ2-7; the match to TRBD1 covers 7 bases. CDR1 LGHDT and CDR2 YNNKEL come from the germline V gene (reference sequence). The CDR3 runs 16 residues. V shed 0 bases, J shed 2 bases, and the junction held 7 bases outside the gene matches.

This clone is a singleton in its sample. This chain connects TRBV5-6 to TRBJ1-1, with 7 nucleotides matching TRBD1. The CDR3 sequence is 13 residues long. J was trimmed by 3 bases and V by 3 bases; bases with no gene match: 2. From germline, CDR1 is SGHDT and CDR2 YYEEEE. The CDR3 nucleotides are TGTGCCAGCAGCTCGGGACAGTACACTGAAGCTTTCTTT. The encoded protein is CASSSGQYTEAFF.

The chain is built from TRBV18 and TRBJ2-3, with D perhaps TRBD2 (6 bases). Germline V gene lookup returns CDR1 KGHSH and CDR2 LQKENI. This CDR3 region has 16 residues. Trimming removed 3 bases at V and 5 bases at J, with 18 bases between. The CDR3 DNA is TGTGCCAGCTCACCCGAGGAGAGAGTGGGAGGAGATACGCAGTATTTT. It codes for CASSPEERVGGDTQYF.

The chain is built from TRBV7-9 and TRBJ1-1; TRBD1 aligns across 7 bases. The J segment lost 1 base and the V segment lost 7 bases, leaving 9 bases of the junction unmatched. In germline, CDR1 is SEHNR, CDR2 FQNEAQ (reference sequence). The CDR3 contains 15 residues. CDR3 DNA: TGTGCCAGCAATGGAGGGGGCACCTGGAACACTGAAGCTTTCTTT. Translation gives CASNGGGTWNTEAFF.

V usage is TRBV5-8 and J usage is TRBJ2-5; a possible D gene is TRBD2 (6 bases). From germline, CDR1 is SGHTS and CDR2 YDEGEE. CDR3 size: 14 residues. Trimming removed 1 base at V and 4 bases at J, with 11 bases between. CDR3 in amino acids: CASSLIGSGETQYF. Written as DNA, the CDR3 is TGTGCCAGCAGCTTGATCGGGAGTGGAGAGACCCAGTACTTC.

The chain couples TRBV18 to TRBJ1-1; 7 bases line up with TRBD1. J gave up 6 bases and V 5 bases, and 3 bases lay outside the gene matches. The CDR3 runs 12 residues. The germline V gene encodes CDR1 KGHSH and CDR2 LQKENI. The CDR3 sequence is CASSVDRAEAFF. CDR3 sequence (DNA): TGTGCCAGCTCAGTAGACAGGGCTGAAGCTTTCTTT.

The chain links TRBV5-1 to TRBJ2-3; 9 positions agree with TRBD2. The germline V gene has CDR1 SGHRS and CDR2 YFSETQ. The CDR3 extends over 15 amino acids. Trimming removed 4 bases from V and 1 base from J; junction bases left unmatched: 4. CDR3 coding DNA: TGCGCCAGCAGCCTTAGCGGGAGAGGCACAGATACGCAGTATTTT. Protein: CASSLSGRGTDTQYF.

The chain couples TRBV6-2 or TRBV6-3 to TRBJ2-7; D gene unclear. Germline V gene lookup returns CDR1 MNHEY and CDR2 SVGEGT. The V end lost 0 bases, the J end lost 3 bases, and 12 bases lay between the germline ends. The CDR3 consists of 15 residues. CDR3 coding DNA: TGTGCCAGCAGTTACTCGAGTTTGGGCAGCTACGAGCAGTACTTC. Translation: CASSYSSLGSYEQYF.

The CDR3 reads CTSRTTGTGSGKKPQHF. CDR3 DNA: TGCACCAGCAGGACTACCGGGACAGGGTCGGGTAAAAAGCCCCAGCATTTT. The chain combines TRBV1 with TRBJ1-5; whether TRBD1, the table's D call, matches the DNA was not checked. TRBV1 is classified as a pseudogene. The CDR3 is 17 amino acids.